Below, 32 T cell receptor beta chains from the same sample are listed, as sequenced in a study of blood T cell repertoires in COVID-19. Only in-frame clones appear in the TCRdb table, and some are missing; sequencing was by immunoSEQ multiplex PCR. The data show about 270,000 clones, 84% seen once. What was sequenced was peripheral blood. All receptors come from a human donor with COVID-19, enrolled during active disease. The donor label of this sample is uncertain.

This clone was recorded only once. J is TRBJ2-1 and V is TRBV12-3 or TRBV12-4, with TRBD2 as a possible D gene (6 bases). Trimming took off 3 bases at V and 13 bases at J, with 10 bases between the two ends. This CDR3 has 11 residues. CDR3: CASSLGRLQFF. Written as DNA, the CDR3 is TGTGCCAGCAGTTTGGGGAGGCTTCAGTTCTTC.

The chain combines TRBV7-8 with TRBJ2-2; the D gene is possibly TRBD1 (6 bases). Germline values: CDR1 SGHVS, CDR2 FQNEAQ. There are 15 residues in the CDR3. Trimming cost V 5 bases and J 4 bases, with 14 bases left between them. CDR3 sequence (DNA): TGTGCCAGCAGCCACCGGCTAGGGGGCACCGGGGAGCTGTTTTTT. Its protein is CASSHRLGGTGELFF. Full variable domain (outside the CDR3, taken from reference TRBV7-8 and TRBJ2-2): GAGVSQSPRYKVAKRGQDVALRCDPISGHVSLFWYQQALGQGPEFLTYFQNEAQLDKSGLPSDRFFAERPEGSVSTLKIQRTQQEDSAVYLCASSHRLGGTGELFFGEGSRLTVL.

This clone has just one count. The chain couples TRBV14 to TRBJ2-7; 7 bases map to TRBD1. Germline trimming cut 4 bases from V and 6 bases from J; bases unmatched to any gene: 3. Germline CDR1 SGHDN, CDR2 FVKESK. This CDR3 comprises 12 residues. The CDR3 sequence: CASSRQGPEQYF. The CDR3 region has the DNA TGTGCCAGCAGCCGACAGGGTCCCGAGCAGTACTTC.

The rearrangement uses TRBV2 and TRBJ1-1; 12 bases are a match to TRBD1. Looked up from germline, CDR1 is SNHLY and CDR2 is FYNNEI. CDR3 length: 16 amino acids. V lost 6 bases to trimming and J lost 1 base; unmatched junction nucleotides: 6. The CDR3 region has the DNA TGTGCCAGCAGGGGACAGGGGGCAGGCGGGAACACTGAAGCTTTCTTT. Translation gives CASRGQGAGGNTEAFF.

To note about this clone: This may be a read error, as it is one base from a much larger clone. The rearrangement uses TRBV7-9 and TRBJ1-1; no firm D call. Trimming removed 2 bases at V and 0 bases at J, with 7 bases between. CDR3 length equals 14 residues. Germline CDR1 is SEHNR and CDR2 is FQNEAQ (reference sequence). The CDR3 bases are TGTGCCAGCAGCTTATTATCAGTGAACACTGAAGCTTTCTTT. Translating it yields CASSLLSVNTEAFF. Full variable domain (remainder filled in from reference TRBV7-9 and TRBJ1-1): DTGVSQNPRHKITKRGQNVTFRCDPISEHNRLYWYRQTLGQGPEFLTYFQNEAQLEKSRLLSDRFSAERPKGSFSTLEIQRTEQGDSAMYLCASSLLSVNTEAFFGQGTRLTVV.

The genes are TRBV24-1 and TRBJ2-3; 12 nucleotides agree with TRBD2. After removal of 3 bases from V and 4 bases from J, the junction contained 4 bases not matched to a gene. Germline loops: CDR1 KGHDR, CDR2 SFDVKD. The CDR3 contains 16 residues. The CDR3 region is CATSDPRLAGADTQYF. CDR3 DNA sequence: TGTGCCACCAGTGATCCCCGACTAGCGGGAGCAGATACGCAGTATTTT.

The chain employs TRBV6-5 and TRBJ1-3, with D perhaps matching TRBD1 (5 bases). CDR3 length equals 13 residues. Between the trimmed V and J ends, which lost 7 bases and 7 bases, there was a span of 14 bases. Germline V gene lookup returns CDR1 MNHEY and CDR2 SVGAGI. The CDR3 bases are TGTGCCAGCACTCAACGGGGGGTCAACACCATATATTTT. Translation gives CASTQRGVNTIYF.

The chain links TRBV6-5 to TRBJ2-7; D may be TRBD2 (6 bases). The CDR3 consists of 13 residues. Trimming cost V 5 bases and J 5 bases, with 13 bases left between them. Germline lookup yields CDR1 MNHEY and CDR2 SVGAGI. This CDR3 reads CASSRRGADEQYF. As DNA, the CDR3 is TGTGCCAGCAGTCGGAGGGGCGCTGACGAGCAGTACTTC.

Written as DNA, the CDR3 is TGTGCCATCCGGCGCGGGAGGGCCGACGAGCAGTACTTC. Its protein product is CAIRRGRADEQYF. The genes are TRBV7-2 and TRBJ2-7; 9 positions match TRBD2. The CDR3 contains 13 residues. From germline, CDR1 is SGHTA and CDR2 FQGNSA. Unmatched junction bases numbered 9, after V lost 10 bases and J lost 5 bases.

This chain connects TRBV9 to TRBJ2-5, with D possibly TRBD2 on 6 matching bases. The CDR3 sequence is 16 residues long. Per germline, CDR1 SGDLS and CDR2 YYNGEE. V gave up 4 bases and J gave up 5 bases, with 21 bases separating them. The CDR3 loop reads CASSPSTSRRLETQYF. The CDR3 region has the DNA TGTGCCAGCAGCCCCAGTACTAGCAGAAGGTTGGAGACCCAGTACTTC.

The chain joins TRBV6-5 to TRBJ2-3; 10 nucleotides align to TRBD2. J was trimmed by 6 bases and V by 7 bases; bases with no gene match: 10. The CDR3 is 15 amino acids. From germline, CDR1 is MNHEY and CDR2 SVGAGI. Written as DNA, the CDR3 is TGTGCCAGCACCCCCCGGCTAGCGGGAGTGGATACGCAGTATTTT. Translation: CASTPRLAGVDTQYF.

This clone was recorded only once. The J gene is TRBJ2-7, the V gene TRBV19; perhaps TRBD1 as D (6 bases). The CDR3 consists of 14 residues. Germline CDR1 reads LNHDA; CDR2 reads SQIVND (reference sequence). The V end lost 9 bases, the J end lost 3 bases, and 18 bases lay between the germline ends. DNA for the CDR3: TGTGCCAGCGCACTACAGGGAGAAGGCTACGAGCAGTACTTC. It encodes CASALQGEGYEQYF.

This chain uses TRBV20-1 with TRBJ2-7, with D hard to call. The CDR3 runs to 11 residues. The germline CDR1 and CDR2 sequences are DFQATT and SNEGSKA (reference sequence). Trimming left V 6 bases short and J 4 bases short, with 10 bases between. Here the CDR3 reads CSAITSYEQYF. The CDR3, as DNA: TGCAGTGCGATAACGAGTTACGAGCAGTACTTC.

This chain joins TRBV6-5 and TRBJ1-5; D call uncertain. This CDR3 has 14 amino acids. Germline CDR1 is MNHEY and CDR2 is SVGAGI. Trimming pared 5 bases from V and 7 bases from J, leaving 15 bases between. CDR3: CASSPRGVRQPQHF. The CDR3 DNA follows: TGTGCCAGCAGTCCCAGAGGTGTGAGGCAGCCCCAGCATTTT.

Only a few counts were recorded for this clone. The V gene is TRBV9, the J gene TRBJ2-7; TRBD1 matches 9 bases. Losses at the gene ends were 3 bases for V and 6 bases for J; bases not matched to a gene: 10. From germline, CDR1 is SGDLS and CDR2 YYNGEE. CDR3 length: 15 residues. CDR3 loop: CASSAQDRGFIEQYF. In nucleotides, the CDR3 is TGTGCCAGCAGCGCCCAAGACAGGGGGTTCATCGAGCAGTACTTC.

The DNA for the CDR3 is TGTGCCAGCAGCTTAGCGCTGGGAGAGAACACTGAAGCTTTCTTT. It yields the protein CASSLALGENTEAFF. The chain recombines TRBV7-9 with TRBJ1-1, with unresolved D. V lost 0 bases, J lost 1 base, and 9 bases lay in between. The CDR3 has 15 residues. CDR1 and CDR2 (germline): SEHNR, FQNEAQ (reference sequence).

The chain employs TRBV19 and TRBJ2-3; the match to TRBD2 covers 9 bases. V lost 1 base to trimming and J lost 2 bases; unmatched junction nucleotides: 4. This CDR3 comprises 16 residues. Germline CDR1 is LNHDA and CDR2 is SQIVND (reference sequence). The CDR3, as DNA: TGTGCCAGTAGTATAGCGGCGGGAGGGCTCACAGATACGCAGTATTTT. It is translated as CASSIAAGGLTDTQYF.

This clone was recorded many times. This chain uses TRBV3-1 (or the pseudogene TRBV3-2) with TRBJ2-7; D is unclear. This CDR3 comprises 11 residues. Germline CDR1 LGHDT, CDR2 YNNKEL (reference sequence). V shed 1 base and J shed 6 bases, with 4 bases lying between them. CDR3 nucleotides: TGTGCCAGCAGCCAAGCGCGCGAGCAGTACTTC. Protein product: CASSQAREQYF.

The chain uses TRBV3-1 (or the pseudogene TRBV3-2) and TRBJ1-4; 7 nucleotides agree with TRBD1. The CDR3 consists of 14 residues. Germline trimming cut 3 bases from V and 8 bases from J; bases unmatched to any gene: 6. The germline V gene has CDR1 LGHDT and CDR2 YNNKEL (reference sequence). Here the CDR3 DNA reads TGTGCCAGCAGCCATGCAGGGGGAGGCGAAAAACTGTTTTTT. Protein product: CASSHAGGGEKLFF.

The rearrangement uses TRBV30 and TRBJ2-2, with 11 bases lining up with TRBD1. The length of the CDR3 is 16 residues. Germline V gene lookup returns CDR1 GTSNPN and CDR2 SVGIG (reference sequence). The V and J ends lost 4 bases and 5 bases, in that order; junction bases with no gene match: 9. CDR3 sequence (DNA): TGTGCCTGGATTCCCTACCGGGACAGGGGGACCGGGGAGCTGTTTTTT. Translated, it gives CAWIPYRDRGTGELFF.

The chain links TRBV18 to TRBJ2-7; D possibly corresponds to TRBD1 (6 bases). Per germline, CDR1 KGHSH and CDR2 LQKENI. The V gene lost 4 bases and the J gene lost 2 bases, with 6 bases spanning the gap. This CDR3 region has 12 residues. In DNA form, the CDR3 reads TGTGCCAGCTCACGGGACACCTACGAGCAGTACTTC. It is translated as CASSRDTYEQYF.

This clone was counted a few times. The CDR3 spells CASRARTEAFF. The CDR3, as DNA: TGTGCCAGCAGAGCCCGGACAGAGGCTTTCTTT. The rearrangement links TRBV5-8 to TRBJ1-1, with D possibly being TRBD1 (6 bases). V shed 5 bases and J shed 11 bases, with 13 bases lying between them. Germline loops: CDR1 SGHTS, CDR2 YDEGEE. The CDR3 loop spans 11 amino acids.

This sequence joins TRBV25-1 and TRBJ2-5, with TRBD2 matching over 7 bases. The CDR3 has 15 residues. Germline V CDR1 and CDR2: MGHDK, SYGVNS. The J segment lost 5 bases and the V segment lost 1 base, leaving 7 bases of the junction unmatched. This chain's CDR3 is CASSELAGDAETQYF. The CDR3 region has the DNA TGTGCCAGCAGTGAATTGGCGGGAGACGCGGAGACCCAGTACTTC. Variable domain in full (rest from reference TRBV25-1 and TRBJ2-5): EADIYQTPRYLVIGTGKKITLECSQTMGHDKMYWYQQDPGMELHLIHYSYGVNSTEKGDLSSESTVSRIRTEHFPLTLESARPSHTSQYLCASSELAGDAETQYFGPGTRLLVL.

The chain couples TRBV27 to TRBJ1-1, with D perhaps matching TRBD1 (5 bases). The CDR3 is 14 amino acids. Germline CDR1 MNHEY, CDR2 SMNVEV (reference sequence). The ends were cut back, 6 bases at V and 2 bases at J, with 13 bases in the middle. CDR3: CASRGFRANTEAFF. The CDR3 bases are TGTGCCAGCAGGGGGTTCAGGGCCAACACTGAAGCTTTCTTT.

This chain uses TRBV5-4 with TRBJ2-7; 8 positions agree with TRBD1. CDR3 length equals 15 residues. CDR1 and CDR2 (germline): SGHNT, YYREEE (reference sequence). The trim removed 4 bases at V and 2 bases at J, leaving 8 bases unmatched. This CDR3 reads CASSLDRGQTYEQYF. As DNA, the CDR3 is TGTGCCAGCAGCCTAGACAGGGGACAAACCTACGAGCAGTACTTC.

The chain uses TRBV9 and TRBJ2-1; a possible D gene is TRBD2 (6 bases). The germline V gene has CDR1 SGDLS and CDR2 YYNGEE. V dropped 4 bases and J dropped 2 bases, with 10 bases sitting between them. The CDR3 consists of 14 residues. The CDR3 spells CASSPGLAYNEQFF. The DNA for the CDR3 is TGTGCCAGCAGCCCGGGACTCGCCTACAATGAGCAGTTCTTC.

The chain couples TRBV27 to TRBJ1-5; no clear D gene. Trimming left V 4 bases short and J 1 base short, with 11 bases between. The V gene's germline CDR1 is MNHEY and CDR2 SMNVEV (reference sequence). The CDR3 sequence is 15 residues long. CDR3 nucleotides: TGTGCCAGCAGTTCTGAGGGTTGGAGCAATCAGCCCCAGCATTTT. Encoded protein: CASSSEGWSNQPQHF.

The V and J genes are TRBV9 and TRBJ2-3; perhaps TRBD1 as D (6 bases). The CDR3 is 16 amino acids. The V end lost 4 bases, the J end lost 4 bases, and 19 bases lay between the germline ends. Germline CDR1 and CDR2: SGDLS and YYNGEE. The chain's CDR3 is CASSLGPTGWADTQYF. CDR3 nucleotides: TGTGCCAGCAGCCTCGGACCCACAGGGTGGGCAGATACGCAGTATTTT. The full variable domain, completed using reference TRBV9 and TRBJ2-3, is DSGVTQTPKHLITATGQRVTLRCSPRSGDLSVYWYQQSLDQGLQFLIQYYNGEERAKGNILERFSAQQFPDLHSELNLSSLELGDSALYFCASSLGPTGWADTQYFGPGTRLTVL.

This sequence joins TRBV4-1 and TRBJ2-3; D is perhaps TRBD2 (5 bases). Trimming stripped 4 bases from V and 5 bases from J, with 10 bases between. This CDR3 contains 13 residues. Germline V CDR1 and CDR2: MGHRA, YSYEKL. The CDR3 loop is CASSLAGLDTQYF. Here the CDR3 DNA reads TGCGCCAGCAGCCTCGCGGGTTTAGATACGCAGTATTTT.

The chain links TRBV7-3 to TRBJ2-7, with TRBD2 matching 7 bases. The germline V gene has CDR1 SGHTA and CDR2 FQGTGA. The CDR3 runs to 13 residues. Written as DNA, the CDR3 is TGTCAATCGGGGGGAACAGAAAAGGGCGAGCAGTACTTC. Protein sequence: CQSGGTEKGEQYF.

V gene TRBV7-2 combines with J gene TRBJ2-7; 7 bases are a match to TRBD2. The J segment lost 0 bases and the V segment lost 0 bases, leaving 11 bases of the junction unmatched. The CDR3 loop spans 18 amino acids. Germline V gene lookup returns CDR1 SGHTA and CDR2 FQGNSA. The chain's CDR3 is CASSLAGSGSTSSYEQYF. The CDR3 DNA is TGTGCCAGCAGCTTAGCGGGTAGCGGGTCTACTAGCTCCTACGAGCAGTACTTC. Full variable domain (remainder filled in from reference TRBV7-2 and TRBJ2-7): GAGVSQSPSNKVTEKGKDVELRCDPISGHTALYWYRQSLGQGLEFLIYFQGNSAPDKSGLPSDRFSAERTGGSVSTLTIQRTQQEDSAVYLCASSLAGSGSTSSYEQYFGPGTRLTVT.

The chain carries TRBV7-3 and TRBJ2-3; weak D call: TRBD2 (6 bases). The V end lost 4 bases, the J end lost 1 base, and 12 bases lay between the germline ends. Germline assignment: CDR1 SGHTA and CDR2 FQGTGA. The CDR3 sequence is 15 residues long. The CDR3 DNA reads TGTGCCAGCAGCTCAAATAGGAGGGGCACAGATACGCAGTATTTT. It yields the protein CASSSNRRGTDTQYF.